A single sample gave rise to the 12 T cell receptor beta chains below, sequenced in a study of human T cells and chemical hapten exposure. Each CDR3 protein gets one entry after TCRdb re-called the 5' RACE reads with MiXCR. The table includes approximately 110,000 distinct CDR3 sequences, around 20% detected once. RNA extraction used unfractionated whole blood as the source of total RNA. These TCRs come from a human donor in good health.

The gene calls are TRBV5-1 and TRBJ1-6, with no clear D. This CDR3 contains 14 residues. Germline loops: CDR1 SGHRS, CDR2 YFSETQ. V was trimmed by 3 bases and J by 7 bases, leaving 11 bases between them. CDR3 protein: CASSWNLVNSPLHF. The CDR3 DNA is TGCGCCAGCAGCTGGAACCTCGTAAATTCACCCCTCCACTTT.

This clonotype occurred a few times. This chain uses TRBV5-1 with TRBJ2-1, with 7 bases identical to TRBD2. The V and J ends lost 1 base and 16 bases, in that order; junction bases with no gene match: 11. Germline values: CDR1 SGHRS, CDR2 YFSETQ. The CDR3 runs to 13 residues. The CDR3 region is CASSLTGRDSEFF. The DNA for the CDR3 is TGCGCCAGCAGCTTGACTGGGAGGGACTCCGAATTCTTC.

The rearrangement joins TRBV11-2 to TRBJ2-3, with TRBD1 as a possible D gene (5 bases). This CDR3 has 15 amino acids. Germline CDR1 reads SGHAT; CDR2 reads FQNNGV. V lost 1 base and J 2 bases, leaving 10 bases between the germline ends. The CDR3 DNA sequence: TGTGCCAGCAGCTTAGCGGTAGGGGACACAGATACGCAGTATTTT. Protein sequence: CASSLAVGDTDTQYF.

V gene TRBV6-6 combines with J gene TRBJ2-3, with 9 positions matching TRBD1. After removal of 7 bases from V and 2 bases from J, the junction contained 7 bases not matched to a gene. Germline V lookup: CDR1 MNHNY, CDR2 SVGAGI (reference sequence). CDR3 size: 15 residues. CDR3 DNA sequence: TGTGCCAGCAAGTCCTGGACAGGGGACACAGATACGCAGTATTTT. Residues: CASKSWTGDTDTQYF.

There are a few counts of this clonotype. The rearrangement joins TRBV6-2 or TRBV6-3 to TRBJ2-7; 8 nucleotides align to TRBD1. V lost 7 bases and J lost 0; bases outside the gene matches: 5. Germline V CDR1 and CDR2: MNHEY, SVGEGT. CDR3 length: 14 residues. In nucleotides, the CDR3 is TGTGCCAGCATAGAGACAGGGGCCTCCTACGAGCAGTACTTC. As protein: CASIETGASYEQYF.

The chain couples TRBV5-6 to TRBJ2-6; 8 bases map to TRBD2. The germline CDR1 and CDR2 sequences are SGHDT and YYEEEE. The V segment lost 3 bases and the J segment 3 bases; nucleotides outside the gene matches: 2. This CDR3 contains 15 residues. For the CDR3, the DNA is TGTGCCAGCAGCTGGGGACTAGGTGGGGCCAACGTCCTGACTTTC. Translating it yields CASSWGLGGANVLTF.

The CDR3 loop is CASSQTWGRSTEAFF. The CDR3 bases are TGTGCCAGCAGTCAAACATGGGGGAGGTCCACTGAAGCTTTCTTT. The rearrangement uses TRBV28 and TRBJ1-1; D is perhaps TRBD1 (5 bases). The CDR3 runs to 15 residues. V lost 5 bases and J lost 4, with 17 bases in between. Germline CDR1 is MDHEN and CDR2 is SYDVKM.

This clonotype was counted between two and nine times. The chain couples TRBV12-3 or TRBV12-4 to TRBJ2-7, with TRBD2 matching over 14 bases. The CDR3 consists of 15 residues. After removal of 4 bases from V and 2 bases from J, the junction contained 1 base not matched to a gene. This chain's CDR3 is CASSSTSGRAYEQYF. DNA for the CDR3: TGTGCCAGCAGTTCGACTAGCGGGAGGGCCTACGAGCAGTACTTC.

The rearrangement joins TRBV5-4 to TRBJ2-1; 8 bases fit TRBD2. J was trimmed by 7 bases and V by 0 bases; bases with no gene match: 6. The CDR3 loop spans 15 amino acids. CDR1 SGHNT and CDR2 YYREEE come from the germline V gene (reference sequence). The CDR3 sequence is CASSLDLAGHNEQFF. CDR3 bases: TGTGCCAGCAGCTTGGACCTAGCGGGCCATAATGAGCAGTTCTTC.

This clonotype was counted between two and nine times. V usage is TRBV28 and J usage is TRBJ1-1; tentative D call: TRBD1 (6 bases). The V end was cut by 5 bases, the J end by 0 bases, with 13 bases between. The CDR3 is 15 amino acids. Germline CDR1 MDHEN, CDR2 SYDVKM. CDR3 in DNA: TGTGCCAGCAGTCTATCAGGGGTCATGAACACTGAAGCTTTCTTT. This gives the protein CASSLSGVMNTEAFF. Complete variable domain (other parts from reference TRBV28 and TRBJ1-1): DVKVTQSSRYLVKRTGEKVFLECVQDMDHENMFWYRQDPGLGLRLIYFSYDVKMKEKGDIPEGYSVSREKKERFSLILESASTNQTSMYLCASSLSGVMNTEAFFGQGTRLTVV.

This sequence joins TRBV29-1 and TRBJ2-6, with 8 nucleotides matching TRBD1. This CDR3 has 17 amino acids. Per the germline V gene, CDR1 is SQVTM and CDR2 is ANQGSEA. J lost 0 bases, V lost 7 bases, and 11 bases had no gene match. The CDR3 sequence is CSASRGTGLSGANVLTF. The CDR3 DNA follows: TGCAGCGCCAGTAGGGGGACAGGCCTCTCTGGGGCCAACGTCCTGACTTTC.

This sequence joins TRBV28 and TRBJ1-2; no reliable D call. There are 14 residues in the CDR3. Germline V gives CDR1 MDHEN, CDR2 SYDVKM. V lost 8 bases and J lost 4, with 17 bases in between. Here the CDR3 reads CASGWVGPAYGYTF. The CDR3 nucleotides are TGTGCCAGCGGATGGGTAGGGCCGGCCTATGGCTACACCTTC.